The 20 T cell receptor beta chains listed next were all sequenced from one sample in a study of CD8 T cells in Susac syndrome. Reverse transcription used roughly 0.45 to 1 ug RNA and random hexamers. TCRdb called the immunoSEQ multiplex PCR reads again in MiXCR, with one record for every CDR3 protein. The data contain approximately 49,000 distinct CDR3 sequences, 95% of them singletons. Sequenced input: CD8+ T cells from PBMCs. Receptor source: a human donor with Susac syndrome.

The chain couples TRBV20-1 to TRBJ2-3; D unresolved. The CDR3 contains 14 residues. Germline values: CDR1 DFQATT, CDR2 SNEGSKA (reference sequence). V was pared by 4 bases and J by 1 base, with 12 bases between. The CDR3 spells CSAKSGGRTDTQYF. The CDR3 DNA follows: TGCAGTGCTAAATCTGGCGGACGCACAGATACGCAGTATTTT.

This sequence joins TRBV20-1 and TRBJ1-2; D possibly corresponds to TRBD1 (5 bases). Germline CDR1 and CDR2: DFQATT and SNEGSKA (reference sequence). CDR3 length equals 12 residues. V was cut by 8 bases and J by 8 bases, with 18 bases left in between. This CDR3 reads CSLGQGVYGYTF. The CDR3 DNA reads as TGCAGTCTAGGGCAGGGCGTTTACGGCTACACCTTC.

This clonotype was counted once. The V gene is TRBV15, the J gene TRBJ2-1; possible D gene TRBD1, 5 bases. Germline V gives CDR1 LNHNV, CDR2 YYDKDF (reference sequence). V lost 3 bases, J lost 3 bases, and 12 bases lay in between. The CDR3 length is 15 residues. CDR3 sequence reads: CATSSARVNYNEQFF. The CDR3 DNA sequence: TGTGCCACCAGCAGCGCCAGGGTGAACTACAATGAGCAGTTCTTC.

The gene calls are TRBV29-1 and TRBJ2-1, with 12 bases matching TRBD2. This CDR3 has 14 residues. CDR1 SQVTM and CDR2 ANQGSEA come from the germline V gene. V shed 1 base, J shed 7 bases, and the junction held 2 bases outside the gene matches. The CDR3 loop reads CSVEGLAGVNEQFF. The CDR3 DNA reads as TGCAGCGTTGAAGGACTAGCGGGGGTAAATGAGCAGTTCTTC.

Here the CDR3 reads CASSVATSGGANEQFF. In nucleotides, the CDR3 is TGTGCCAGCAGCGTAGCGACTAGCGGGGGGGCCAATGAGCAGTTCTTC. The chain has TRBV9 and TRBJ2-1; TRBD2 aligns across 14 bases. V shed 0 bases and J 6 bases; nucleotides not matched to a gene: 2. Germline V gene lookup returns CDR1 SGDLS and CDR2 YYNGEE. CDR3 length: 16 residues.

The V and J genes are TRBV2 and TRBJ2-5; D remains ambiguous. The CDR3 is 13 amino acids. V lost 0 bases and J 2 bases, leaving 4 bases between the germline ends. Germline loops: CDR1 SNHLY, CDR2 FYNNEI. Here the CDR3 reads CASSEALQETQYF. CDR3 sequence (DNA): TGTGCCAGCAGTGAAGCGCTTCAAGAGACCCAGTACTTC.

This clonotype was found once. The chain combines TRBV18 with TRBJ2-1, with D possibly TRBD1 on 6 matching bases. V lost 3 bases and J 7 bases, leaving 16 bases between the germline ends. Germline CDR1 reads KGHSH; CDR2 reads LQKENI. The CDR3 loop spans 15 amino acids. The CDR3 spells CASSPGQSPRNEQFF. The DNA of the CDR3 is TGTGCCAGCTCACCGGGACAATCACCTCGGAATGAGCAGTTCTTC.

This chain connects TRBV12-3 or TRBV12-4 to TRBJ2-7; D is ambiguous. The CDR3 consists of 14 residues. Trimming shortened V by 3 bases and J by 2 bases, and 11 bases separated the two germline ends. This CDR3 is CASSFGRFTYEQYF. In nucleotides, the CDR3 is TGTGCCAGCAGTTTCGGCAGGTTCACCTACGAGCAGTACTTC.

CDR3 in amino acids: CASRENQPQHF. CDR3 DNA: TGTGCCAGCAGGGAAAATCAGCCCCAGCATTTT. The chain employs TRBV6-1 and TRBJ1-5; D ambiguous. The length of the CDR3 is 11 residues. CDR1 and CDR2 (germline): MNHNS, SASEGT. V lost 6 bases and J lost 4, with 4 bases in between.

The rearrangement links TRBV13 to TRBJ2-7, with unresolved D. CDR1 is PRHDT, CDR2 FYEKMQ, per germline (reference sequence). Trimming took off 0 bases at V and 2 bases at J, with 5 bases between the two ends. This CDR3 spans 13 amino acids. The CDR3 DNA reads as TGTGCCAGCAGCTTAGGACCGACCTACGAGCAGTACTTC. Amino acids: CASSLGPTYEQYF.

The gene calls are TRBV25-1 and TRBJ2-7; TRBD1 is a possible D gene (5 bases). CDR3 length: 11 amino acids. Germline V lookup: CDR1 MGHDK, CDR2 SYGVNS. V lost 6 bases to trimming and J lost 13 bases, with 16 bases between them. CDR3 residues: CASRRGFLQYF. CDR3 nucleotides: TGTGCCAGCAGAAGGGGCTTTTTACAATACTTC.

The chain employs TRBV4-1 and TRBJ2-3; 14 bases match TRBD2. Germline values: CDR1 MGHRA, CDR2 YSYEKL. The CDR3 runs 16 residues. V was pared by 3 bases and J by 5 bases, with 4 bases of the junction left unmatched. Here the CDR3 reads CASSQHGLAGGDTQYF. CDR3 DNA sequence: TGCGCCAGCAGCCAGCACGGACTAGCGGGGGGAGATACGCAGTATTTT.

The rearrangement joins TRBV15 to TRBJ2-1; TRBD2 agrees at 7 bases. From germline, CDR1 is LNHNV and CDR2 YYDKDF (reference sequence). The length of the CDR3 is 12 residues. The V and J ends lost 1 base and 10 bases, in that order; junction bases with no gene match: 1. CDR3 sequence reads: CATSRAAGEQFF. The CDR3 DNA reads as TGTGCCACCAGCAGAGCAGCGGGGGAGCAGTTCTTC.

The chain joins TRBV7-9 to TRBJ2-3, with D possibly being TRBD1 (6 bases). The CDR3 length is 14 residues. Germline V gives CDR1 SEHNR, CDR2 FQNEAQ (reference sequence). Trimming pared 5 bases from V and 4 bases from J, leaving 13 bases between. The CDR3 here is CASSPQGIADTQYF. The CDR3 DNA is TGTGCCAGCAGCCCACAGGGAATAGCAGATACGCAGTATTTT.

The chain carries TRBV3-1 and TRBJ2-5, with 11 bases fitting TRBD2. The CDR3 covers 16 residues. Germline V gene lookup returns CDR1 LGHDT and CDR2 YNNKEL (reference sequence). V lost 3 bases and J lost 6; bases outside the gene matches: 9. The chain's CDR3 is CASSHNSGGARQTQYF. The CDR3, as DNA: TGTGCCAGCAGCCACAATAGCGGGGGGGCGCGACAGACCCAGTACTTC.

The rearrangement uses TRBV28 and TRBJ2-4, with a possible D match to TRBD2 (7 bases). CDR3 length: 12 amino acids. Germline V gene lookup returns CDR1 MDHEN and CDR2 SYDVKM. Trimming pared 2 bases from V and 13 bases from J, leaving 12 bases between. CDR3 sequence: CASSLEGGGQYF. The CDR3 DNA follows: TGTGCCAGCAGTTTAGAGGGGGGAGGGCAGTACTTC. The whole variable domain, filled in from reference TRBV28 and TRBJ2-4, reads DVKVTQSSRYLVKRTGEKVFLECVQDMDHENMFWYRQDPGLGLRLIYFSYDVKMKEKGDIPEGYSVSREKKERFSLILESASTNQTSMYLCASSLEGGGQYFGAGTRLSVL.

The chain employs TRBV7-8 and TRBJ2-3; 10 nucleotides match TRBD2. Looked up from germline, CDR1 is SGHVS and CDR2 is FQNEAQ. This CDR3 region has 14 residues. With V trimmed by 5 bases and J by 5 bases, 4 bases remained unmatched. CDR3 amino acids: CASSGSGGLDTQYF. The CDR3 DNA follows: TGTGCCAGCAGCGGTAGCGGGGGGTTAGATACGCAGTATTTT.

The rearrangement joins TRBV7-9 to TRBJ2-5; D might be TRBD1 (5 bases). The CDR3 has 14 residues. Per the germline V gene, CDR1 is SEHNR and CDR2 is FQNEAQ (reference sequence). Trimming removed 4 bases at V and 0 bases at J, with 9 bases between. Written as DNA, the CDR3 is TGTGCCAGCAGCTCGGACATGTACCAAGAGACCCAGTACTTC. This codes for CASSSDMYQETQYF. Together with reference TRBV7-9 and TRBJ2-5, the CDR3 gives the full variable domain: DTGVSQNPRHKITKRGQNVTFRCDPISEHNRLYWYRQTLGQGPEFLTYFQNEAQLEKSRLLSDRFSAERPKGSFSTLEIQRTEQGDSAMYLCASSSDMYQETQYFGPGTRLLVL.

This clonotype was found once. V and J are TRBV15 and TRBJ2-5, with TRBD2 matching 11 bases. The trim removed 0 bases at V and 2 bases at J, leaving 11 bases unmatched. CDR1 and CDR2 from the germline V gene are LNHNV and YYDKDF (reference sequence). CDR3 size: 19 residues. The CDR3 coding sequence is TGTGCCACCAGCAGAGATCGTGTGGGGGCTAGCGGGGGGCAAGAGACCCAGTACTTC. Translating gives CATSRDRVGASGGQETQYF.

The chain employs TRBV27 and TRBJ2-7; 9 bases are a match to TRBD2. CDR1 is MNHEY, CDR2 SMNVEV, per germline (reference sequence). This CDR3 comprises 14 residues. Trimming took 0 bases from V and 5 from J; bases not matched to a gene: 2. CDR3 coding DNA: TGTGCCAGCAGTTTATCCAGCGGGGGGAACGAGCAGTACTTC. Translated: CASSLSSGGNEQYF.